These 7 T cell receptor beta chains came from one sample sequenced in a study of blood T cell repertoires in COVID-19. Libraries were prepared by immunoSEQ multiplex PCR; TCRdb keeps only in-frame clonotypes and omits some of them. The repertoire holds around 300,000 clones, with 85% as singletons. Material: peripheral blood. Receptors originate from a human donor in a cohort sampled during active COVID-19.

J is TRBJ2-7 and V is TRBV7-9; 15 bases fit TRBD2. V was pared by 4 bases and J by 4 bases, with 2 bases of the junction left unmatched. CDR1 and CDR2 from the germline V gene are SEHNR and FQNEAQ (reference sequence). CDR3 length: 15 residues. The CDR3 sequence: CASSSGLAGGYEQYF. As DNA, the CDR3 is TGTGCCAGCAGCTCCGGACTAGCGGGAGGGTACGAGCAGTACTTC.

The V gene is TRBV7-9, the J gene TRBJ1-1; D is unresolved. The CDR3 length is 11 residues. Trimming stripped 6 bases from V and 4 bases from J, with 6 bases between. The germline V gene encodes CDR1 SEHNR and CDR2 FQNEAQ (reference sequence). The CDR3 DNA reads TGTGCCAGCAGGACGGGCACTGAAGCTTTCTTT. It translates to CASRTGTEAFF.

V and J are TRBV28 and TRBJ2-5; 8 nucleotides match TRBD1. This CDR3 spans 14 amino acids. V lost 5 bases to trimming and J lost 2 bases; unmatched junction nucleotides: 4. CDR1 and CDR2 (germline): MDHEN, SYDVKM. CDR3 bases: TGTGCCAGCAGTCGGGACAGGACACAAGAGACCCAGTACTTC. It encodes CASSRDRTQETQYF. The whole variable domain, filled in from reference TRBV28 and TRBJ2-5, reads DVKVTQSSRYLVKRTGEKVFLECVQDMDHENMFWYRQDPGLGLRLIYFSYDVKMKEKGDIPEGYSVSREKKERFSLILESASTNQTSMYLCASSRDRTQETQYFGPGTRLLVL.

The V gene is TRBV4-3, the J gene TRBJ2-1; D not resolved. This CDR3 is built from 13 residues. V was shortened by 2 bases and J by 7 bases, with 9 bases between the two germline ends. Germline assignment: CDR1 LGHNA and CDR2 YSLEER. The CDR3 loop is CASSQSLRNEQFF. CDR3 DNA: TGCGCCAGCAGCCAAAGTCTTCGGAATGAGCAGTTCTTC.

The rearrangement links TRBV18 to TRBJ1-2; the match to TRBD1 covers 12 bases. Germline V gene lookup returns CDR1 KGHSH and CDR2 LQKENI. The CDR3 consists of 15 residues. The junction had 3 bases not matched to a gene; V was cut back by 0 bases and J by 7 bases. In nucleotides, the CDR3 is TGTGCCAGCTCACCACCGGGACAGGGGGCTCGTGGCTACACCTTC. As protein: CASSPPGQGARGYTF. The variable domain in full, with the rest retrieved from reference TRBV18 and TRBJ1-2, is NAGVMQNPRHLVRRRGQEARLRCSPMKGHSHVYWYRQLPEEGLKFMVYLQKENIIDESGMPKERFSAEFPKEGPSILRIQQVVRGDSAAYFCASSPPGQGARGYTFGSGTRLTVV.

The chain is built from TRBV15 and TRBJ1-5, with TRBD1 identical over 7 bases. This CDR3 is 15 amino acids long. The V gene's germline CDR1 is LNHNV and CDR2 YYDKDF (reference sequence). Unmatched junction bases numbered 6, after V lost 2 bases and J lost 5 bases. The DNA of the CDR3 is TGTGCCACCAGCAGACAAACTACAGGGGATCAGCCCCAGCATTTT. Its protein product is CATSRQTTGDQPQHF.

The chain uses TRBV5-1 and TRBJ1-4, with a tentative D call TRBD1 (5 bases). This CDR3 comprises 16 residues. Deletions cut 1 base from V and 4 bases from J, with 14 bases between. Germline V CDR1 and CDR2: SGHRS, YFSETQ. The CDR3 protein is CASSLSGGTNNEKLFF. DNA for the CDR3: TGCGCCAGCAGCTTGTCGGGGGGAACTAATAATGAAAAACTGTTTTTT.